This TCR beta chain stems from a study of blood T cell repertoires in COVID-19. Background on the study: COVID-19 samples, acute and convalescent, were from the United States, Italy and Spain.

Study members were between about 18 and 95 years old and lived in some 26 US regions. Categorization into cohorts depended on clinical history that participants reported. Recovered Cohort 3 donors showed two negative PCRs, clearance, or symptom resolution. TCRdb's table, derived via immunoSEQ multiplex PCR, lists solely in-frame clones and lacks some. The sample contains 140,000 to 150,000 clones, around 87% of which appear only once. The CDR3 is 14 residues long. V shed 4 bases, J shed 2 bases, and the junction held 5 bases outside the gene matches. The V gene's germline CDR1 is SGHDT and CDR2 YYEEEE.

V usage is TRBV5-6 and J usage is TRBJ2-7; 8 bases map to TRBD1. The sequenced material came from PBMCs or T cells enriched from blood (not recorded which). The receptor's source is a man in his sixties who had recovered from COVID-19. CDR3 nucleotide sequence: TGTGCCAGCAGCCGACAGGGGACTCCCTACGAGCAGTACTTC. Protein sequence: CASSRQGTPYEQYF.